Following are 4 T cell receptor beta chains from one sample sequenced in a study of cytomegalovirus exposure and HLA in healthy donors. The PCR ran on 60 Vbeta and 13 Jbeta primers. Sequencing used immunoSEQ multiplex PCR; TCRdb keeps in-frame clones, though not all of them. The sample records about 200,000 clones, 80% to 90% being singletons. The sample consisted of PBMCs. The source of these receptors is a woman between 25 and 40 years old in good health and CMV-seronegative.

The V call is TRBV19, the J call TRBJ2-1; 12 positions match TRBD2. The V gene end was trimmed by 3 bases and the J gene end by 8 bases; junction bases not matched to a gene: 5. The germline CDR1 and CDR2 sequences are LNHDA and SQIVND (reference sequence). This CDR3 has 15 amino acids. The CDR3 loop reads CASSIASGGAYEQFF. CDR3 in DNA: TGTGCCAGTAGTATTGCTAGCGGGGGGGCCTATGAGCAGTTCTTC.

The gene calls are TRBV2 and TRBJ2-2, with D tentatively TRBD2 (5 bases). The germline CDR1 and CDR2 sequences are SNHLY and FYNNEI. With 2 bases removed from V and 7 bases from J, the gap between germline ends came to 8 bases. This CDR3 comprises 13 residues. This CDR3 reads CASSEQRDGELFF. DNA of the CDR3: TGTGCCAGCAGTGAACAGAGGGACGGGGAGCTGTTTTTT.

This clone was seen only once. CDR3 in DNA: TGCGCCAGCATCGGGGGGCCGAGCTCCTACAATGAGCAGTTCTTC. Amino acid sequence: CASIGGPSSYNEQFF. The chain is built from TRBV5-1 and TRBJ2-1, with D tentatively TRBD2 (7 bases). The CDR3 sequence is 15 residues long. Germline values: CDR1 SGHRS, CDR2 YFSETQ. Trimming pared 6 bases from V and 0 bases from J, leaving 13 bases between. The full variable domain, in which reference TRBV5-1 and TRBJ2-1 provide the parts outside the CDR3, is KAGVTQTPRYLIKTRGQQVTLSCSPISGHRSVSWYQQTPGQGLQFLFEYFSETQRNKGNFPGRFSGRQFSNSRSEMNVSTLELGDSALYLCASIGGPSSYNEQFFGPGTRLTVL.

The chain recombines TRBV2 with TRBJ2-7; 13 nucleotides line up with TRBD2. The CDR3 length is 15 residues. The germline V gene has CDR1 SNHLY and CDR2 FYNNEI. V gave up 6 bases and J gave up 0 bases; unmatched junction bases: 2. CDR3 residues: CASRRTSGSSYEQYF. The CDR3 nucleotides read TGTGCCAGCAGGCGGACTAGCGGGAGCTCCTACGAGCAGTACTTC.